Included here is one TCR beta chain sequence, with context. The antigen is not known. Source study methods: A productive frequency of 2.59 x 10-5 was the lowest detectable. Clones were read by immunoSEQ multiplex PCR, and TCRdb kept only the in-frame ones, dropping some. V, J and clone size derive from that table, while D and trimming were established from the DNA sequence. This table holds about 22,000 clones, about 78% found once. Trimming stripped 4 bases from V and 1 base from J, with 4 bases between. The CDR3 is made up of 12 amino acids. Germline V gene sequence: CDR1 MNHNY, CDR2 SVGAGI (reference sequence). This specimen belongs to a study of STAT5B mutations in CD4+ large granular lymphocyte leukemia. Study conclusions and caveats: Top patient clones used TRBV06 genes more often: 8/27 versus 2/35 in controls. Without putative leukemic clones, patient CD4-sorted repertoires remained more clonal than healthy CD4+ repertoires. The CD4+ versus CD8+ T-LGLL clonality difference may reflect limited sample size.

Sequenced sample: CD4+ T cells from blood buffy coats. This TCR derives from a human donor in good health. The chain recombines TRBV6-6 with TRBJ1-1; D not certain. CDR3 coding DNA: TGTGCCAGCAGTTTACGGAACACTGAAGCTTTCTTT. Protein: CASSLRNTEAFF.